The 18 T cell receptor beta chains presented below share a single source sample, sequenced in a study of cytomegalovirus exposure and HLA in healthy donors. 13 Jbeta primers and 60 Vbeta primers were used for the PCR. Measured with immunoSEQ multiplex PCR; TCRdb has only the in-frame clones, and not every one. Its table records roughly 120,000 clones. Specimen: PBMCs. Source of these receptors: a man in his thirties or forties in good health and CMV-seronegative.

The rearrangement links TRBV29-1 to TRBJ2-3; 9 nucleotides match TRBD1. The germline V gene has CDR1 SQVTM and CDR2 ANQGSEA. J lost 2 bases, V lost 5 bases, and 14 bases had no gene match. The CDR3 is 17 residues long. CDR3 loop: CSVKALQGAAFTDTQYF. The DNA of the CDR3 is TGCAGCGTTAAAGCCCTACAGGGGGCGGCATTCACAGATACGCAGTATTTT.

The rearrangement links TRBV2 to TRBJ1-6; 7 bases are shared with TRBD1. Germline CDR1 is SNHLY and CDR2 is FYNNEI. J was trimmed by 7 bases and V by 9 bases; bases with no gene match: 6. CDR3 length: 13 residues. The CDR3 here is CASSGQRNSPLHF. In DNA, the CDR3 is TGTGCCAGTTCGGGACAGAGAAATTCACCCCTCCACTTT.

The chain couples TRBV6-5 to TRBJ2-7; D unclear. CDR3 length: 14 residues. V lost 2 bases, J lost 0 bases, and 8 bases lay in between. From germline, CDR1 is MNHEY and CDR2 SVGAGI. CDR3 loop: CASSYGQDSYEQYF. In nucleotides, the CDR3 is TGTGCCAGCAGTTACGGGCAGGACTCCTACGAGCAGTACTTC.

The chain is built from TRBV7-9 and TRBJ1-1, with 9 bases aligning to TRBD1. CDR1 is SEHNR, CDR2 FQNEAQ, per germline (reference sequence). The CDR3 is 14 amino acids. V gave up 5 bases and J gave up 6 bases; unmatched junction bases: 7. The CDR3 coding sequence is TGTGCCAGCAGCCCGGGGGACAGGGAGGCTGAAGCTTTCTTT. This sequence encodes CASSPGDREAEAFF.

CDR3 coding DNA: TGTGCCAGCAGCCTCGGGACAGTCAAGGTCGAGGAAGGCTACACCTTC. Its translation: CASSLGTVKVEEGYTF. This sequence joins TRBV7-9 and TRBJ1-2; TRBD1 matches at 7 bases. The V gene's germline CDR1 is SEHNR and CDR2 FQNEAQ (reference sequence). The CDR3 contains 16 residues. V lost 5 bases, J lost 8 bases, and 17 bases stayed unmatched.

This chain connects TRBV5-6 to TRBJ2-7; TRBD2 aligns across 11 bases. The CDR3 has 15 residues. The germline V gene encodes CDR1 SGHDT and CDR2 YYEEEE. V was pared by 7 bases and J by 4 bases, with 10 bases of the junction left unmatched. DNA for the CDR3: TGTGCCAGCTTCATGAGGGCTAGCGGGAGGTACGAGCAGTACTTC. This encodes CASFMRASGRYEQYF.

V usage is TRBV5-1 and J usage is TRBJ1-6, with D possibly being TRBD1 (5 bases). This CDR3 is built from 13 residues. CDR1 is SGHRS and CDR2 is YFSETQ in the germline V gene. V gave up 3 bases and J gave up 9 bases, with 10 bases separating them. CDR3 protein: CASSSQGFSPLHF. In DNA form, the CDR3 reads TGCGCCAGCAGCTCCCAGGGATTTTCACCCCTCCACTTT.

The chain carries TRBV6-1 and TRBJ2-1; TRBD2 agrees at 14 bases. Per the germline V gene, CDR1 is MNHNS and CDR2 is SASEGT. The ends lost 7 bases at V and 6 bases at J; junction bases unmatched: 5. The CDR3 extends over 15 amino acids. CDR3 nucleotide sequence: TGTGCCAGCACCATGGGACTAGCGGGAGTCAATGAGCAGTTCTTC. It translates to CASTMGLAGVNEQFF.

The chain combines TRBV11-2 with TRBJ1-1; possible D gene TRBD1, 6 bases. Deletions cut 6 bases from V and 6 bases from J, with 17 bases between. CDR3 length equals 14 residues. The germline V gene has CDR1 SGHAT and CDR2 FQNNGV. CDR3 sequence reads: CASRGGPGKSEAFF. CDR3 sequence (DNA): TGTGCCAGCAGGGGGGGGCCCGGGAAGTCTGAAGCTTTCTTT.

The rearrangement joins TRBV2 to TRBJ2-7; no definite D call. The CDR3 is 11 amino acids. Germline assignment: CDR1 SNHLY and CDR2 FYNNEI. With 8 bases removed from V and 3 bases from J, the gap between germline ends came to 8 bases. CDR3 nucleotides: TGTGCCAGCCGATCAGACTACGAGCAGTACTTC. It is translated as CASRSDYEQYF. The full variable domain, completed using reference TRBV2 and TRBJ2-7, is EPEVTQTPSHQVTQMGQEVILRCVPISNHLYFYWYRQILGQKVEFLVSFYNNEISEKSEIFDDQFSVERPDGSNFTLKIRSTKLEDSAMYFCASRSDYEQYFGPGTRLTVT.

The rearrangement uses TRBV6-4 and TRBJ2-4; D possibly corresponds to TRBD2 (6 bases). Germline CDR1 MRHNA, CDR2 SNTAGT. The V and J ends lost 5 bases and 6 bases respectively, with 17 bases between them. The CDR3 totals 15 residues. The CDR3, as DNA: TGTGCCAGCAGTCCCTTCGGGGGAGGAGGAAACATTCAGTACTTC. It translates to CASSPFGGGGNIQYF.

This rearrangement joins TRBV21-1 to TRBJ1-5; no DNA check was done on the table's D call, TRBD1. TRBV21-1 is a pseudogene locus. This CDR3 has 14 amino acids. The CDR3 DNA reads as TGTGCCAGCTCCGGGACAGTTAGCAATCAGCCCCAGCATTTT. It codes for CASSGTVSNQPQHF.

This chain joins TRBV7-2 and TRBJ1-4, with 8 bases aligning to TRBD1. Germline assignment: CDR1 SGHTA and CDR2 FQGNSA. The CDR3 totals 14 residues. The ends lost 3 bases at V and 8 bases at J; junction bases unmatched: 5. Here the CDR3 reads CASSFTGGDEKLFF. CDR3 nucleotide sequence: TGTGCCAGCAGCTTTACAGGGGGGGACGAAAAACTGTTTTTT.

The V and J genes are TRBV18 and TRBJ1-5; no reliable D call. Germline CDR1 is KGHSH and CDR2 is LQKENI. CDR3 length: 19 amino acids. Trimming shortened V by 2 bases and J by 0 bases, and 20 bases separated the two germline ends. The CDR3, as DNA: TGTGCCAGCTCACCAAGTTGGGTTGAACAGTCCTATAGCAATCAGCCCCAGCATTTT. Its protein product is CASSPSWVEQSYSNQPQHF.

The chain employs TRBV28 and TRBJ2-1, with 7 positions matching TRBD1. Losses at the gene ends were 4 bases for V and 6 bases for J; bases not matched to a gene: 21. The length of the CDR3 is 19 residues. From germline, CDR1 is MDHEN and CDR2 SYDVKM. The CDR3 sequence is CASSWPSLGGQSDGNEQFF. For the CDR3, the DNA is TGTGCCAGCAGTTGGCCCTCCTTAGGGGGACAGAGTGACGGCAATGAGCAGTTCTTC.

The V call is TRBV5-1, the J call TRBJ2-7; D is uncertain. The V and J ends lost 5 bases and 0 bases respectively, with 12 bases between them. Germline CDR1 reads SGHRS; CDR2 reads YFSETQ. This CDR3 contains 14 residues. The CDR3: CASRPGTSSYEQYF. The CDR3 DNA follows: TGCGCCAGCAGACCAGGTACAAGCTCCTACGAGCAGTACTTC.

CDR3: CASSTGQANQPQHF. CDR3 DNA sequence: TGTGCCAGCAGCACCGGACAGGCCAATCAGCCCCAGCATTTT. V gene TRBV28 combines with J gene TRBJ1-5; TRBD1 aligns across 7 bases. Per germline, CDR1 MDHEN and CDR2 SYDVKM. This CDR3 has 14 amino acids. After removal of 6 bases from V and 3 bases from J, the junction contained 5 bases not matched to a gene.

V is TRBV27 and J is TRBJ2-1, with 13 bases aligning to TRBD2. Germline values: CDR1 MNHEY, CDR2 SMNVEV (reference sequence). CDR3 size: 15 residues. The trim removed 5 bases at V and 9 bases at J, leaving 7 bases unmatched. The CDR3 sequence is CASSPGLAGMGEQFF. CDR3 DNA: TGTGCCAGCAGTCCGGGACTAGCGGGAATGGGTGAGCAGTTCTTC.